The clone carrying this T cell receptor (beta chain) was counted only a few times. Its antigen is currently unknown. No treatment of any kind had been given to any patient before thyroid surgery. The source of the sample is a study of metastatic and nonmetastatic thyroid tumors. Overall study context: Blood and tumor or nodule tissue repertoires from malignant and benign thyroid patients were compared. Study observations and caveats: Benign nodules were reported to have significantly lower TCR beta diversity than malignant thyroid tumors, in blood and tumor.

Authors' analysis steps: The distant-metastasis classifier for papillary thyroid cancer was built from CDR3 differences across clinicopathological groups. TCRdb reanalyzed the PCR reads via MiXCR. Here the V and J calls rest on TCRdb's processing, not on the authors' analysis. This sample has fewer than 40,000 clones; around 16% occur once, and the top ten carry about 20%. From germline, CDR1 is DFQATT and CDR2 SNEGSKA (reference sequence). The CDR3 has 15 residues. J lost 3 bases, V lost 0 bases, and 2 bases had no gene match. The receptor's source is a male donor with papillary thyroid cancer or a benign thyroid nodule (not recorded which). Some clones in this sample may be carry-over from other donors' samples. The sequenced sample consisted of blood. The rearrangement links TRBV20-1 to TRBJ2-1; 10 nucleotides agree with TRBD2. The CDR3 coding sequence is TGCAGTGCTAGAGAAAGACTAGCGGGCTACAATGAGCAGTTCTTC. It is translated as CSARERLAGYNEQFF.